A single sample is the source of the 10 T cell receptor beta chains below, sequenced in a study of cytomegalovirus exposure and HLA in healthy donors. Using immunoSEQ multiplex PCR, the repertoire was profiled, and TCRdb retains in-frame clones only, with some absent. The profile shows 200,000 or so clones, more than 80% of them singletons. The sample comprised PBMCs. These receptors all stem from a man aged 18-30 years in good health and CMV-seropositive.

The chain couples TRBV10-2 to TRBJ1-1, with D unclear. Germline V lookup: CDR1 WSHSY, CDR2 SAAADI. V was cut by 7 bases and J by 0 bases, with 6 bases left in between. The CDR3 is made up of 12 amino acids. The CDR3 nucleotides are TGCGCCAGCACGGGTATGAACACTGAAGCTTTCTTT. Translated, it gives CASTGMNTEAFF.

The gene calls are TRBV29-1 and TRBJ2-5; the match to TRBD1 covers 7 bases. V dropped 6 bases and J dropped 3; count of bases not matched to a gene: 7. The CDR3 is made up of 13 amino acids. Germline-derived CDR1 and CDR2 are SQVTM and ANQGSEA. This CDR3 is CSVLQQGKETQYF. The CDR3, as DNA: TGCAGCGTGCTACAACAGGGGAAAGAGACCCAGTACTTC.

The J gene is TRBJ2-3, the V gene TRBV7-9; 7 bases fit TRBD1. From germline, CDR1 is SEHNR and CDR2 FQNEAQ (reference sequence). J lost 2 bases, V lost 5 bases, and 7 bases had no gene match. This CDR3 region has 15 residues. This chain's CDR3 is CASSPYGTATDTQYF. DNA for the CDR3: TGTGCCAGCAGCCCCTATGGGACAGCCACAGATACGCAGTATTTT. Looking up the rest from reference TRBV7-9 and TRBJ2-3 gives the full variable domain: DTGVSQNPRHKITKRGQNVTFRCDPISEHNRLYWYRQTLGQGPEFLTYFQNEAQLEKSRLLSDRFSAERPKGSFSTLEIQRTEQGDSAMYLCASSPYGTATDTQYFGPGTRLTVL.

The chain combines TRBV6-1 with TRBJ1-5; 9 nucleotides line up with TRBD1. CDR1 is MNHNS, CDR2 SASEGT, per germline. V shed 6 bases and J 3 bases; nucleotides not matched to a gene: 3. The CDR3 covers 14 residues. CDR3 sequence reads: CASRRTGDNQPQHF. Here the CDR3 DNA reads TGTGCCAGCAGGAGGACAGGGGACAATCAGCCCCAGCATTTT.

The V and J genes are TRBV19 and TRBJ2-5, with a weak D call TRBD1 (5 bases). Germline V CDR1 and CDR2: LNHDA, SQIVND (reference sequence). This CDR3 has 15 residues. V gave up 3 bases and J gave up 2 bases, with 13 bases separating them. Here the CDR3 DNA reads TGTGCCAGTAGTATTACCACAAGGGGACAAGAGACCCAGTACTTC. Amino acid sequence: CASSITTRGQETQYF.

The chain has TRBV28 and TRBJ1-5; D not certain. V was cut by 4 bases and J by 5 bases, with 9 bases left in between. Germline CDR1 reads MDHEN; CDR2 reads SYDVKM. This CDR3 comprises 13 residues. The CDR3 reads CASSSLGHQPQHF. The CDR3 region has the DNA TGTGCCAGCAGTTCCCTTGGGCATCAGCCCCAGCATTTT. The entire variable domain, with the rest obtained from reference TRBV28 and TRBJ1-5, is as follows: DVKVTQSSRYLVKRTGEKVFLECVQDMDHENMFWYRQDPGLGLRLIYFSYDVKMKEKGDIPEGYSVSREKKERFSLILESASTNQTSMYLCASSSLGHQPQHFGDGTRLSIL.

The CDR3: CASSFSQGGPNEQFF. CDR3 DNA sequence: TGCGCCAGCAGCTTTTCACAGGGGGGTCCCAATGAGCAGTTCTTC. This chain joins TRBV5-1 and TRBJ2-1; 8 bases map to TRBD1. Trimming removed 2 bases from V and 6 bases from J; junction bases left unmatched: 7. The CDR3 runs 15 residues. CDR1 SGHRS and CDR2 YFSETQ come from the germline V gene. Looking up the rest from reference TRBV5-1 and TRBJ2-1 gives the full variable domain: KAGVTQTPRYLIKTRGQQVTLSCSPISGHRSVSWYQQTPGQGLQFLFEYFSETQRNKGNFPGRFSGRQFSNSRSEMNVSTLELGDSALYLCASSFSQGGPNEQFFGPGTRLTVL.

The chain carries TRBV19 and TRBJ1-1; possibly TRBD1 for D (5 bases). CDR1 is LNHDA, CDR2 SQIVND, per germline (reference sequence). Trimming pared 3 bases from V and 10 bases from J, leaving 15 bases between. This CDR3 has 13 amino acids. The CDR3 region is CASSMRGVEAAFF. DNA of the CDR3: TGTGCCAGTAGTATGCGGGGGGTTGAGGCAGCTTTCTTT.

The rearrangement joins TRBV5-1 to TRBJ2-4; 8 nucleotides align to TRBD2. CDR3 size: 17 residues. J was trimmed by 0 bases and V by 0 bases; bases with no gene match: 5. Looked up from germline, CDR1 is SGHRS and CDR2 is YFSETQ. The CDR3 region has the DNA TGCGCCAGCAGCTTGGCCTATAGCGGGACAGCCAAAAACATTCAGTACTTC. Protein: CASSLAYSGTAKNIQYF.

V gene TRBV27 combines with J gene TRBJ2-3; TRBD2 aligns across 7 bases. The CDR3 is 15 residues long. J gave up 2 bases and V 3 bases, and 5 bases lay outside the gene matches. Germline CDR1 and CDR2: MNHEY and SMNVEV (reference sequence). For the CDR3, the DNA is TGTGCCAGCAGTTTTGCTAGCGGTTACACAGATACGCAGTATTTT. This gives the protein CASSFASGYTDTQYF.